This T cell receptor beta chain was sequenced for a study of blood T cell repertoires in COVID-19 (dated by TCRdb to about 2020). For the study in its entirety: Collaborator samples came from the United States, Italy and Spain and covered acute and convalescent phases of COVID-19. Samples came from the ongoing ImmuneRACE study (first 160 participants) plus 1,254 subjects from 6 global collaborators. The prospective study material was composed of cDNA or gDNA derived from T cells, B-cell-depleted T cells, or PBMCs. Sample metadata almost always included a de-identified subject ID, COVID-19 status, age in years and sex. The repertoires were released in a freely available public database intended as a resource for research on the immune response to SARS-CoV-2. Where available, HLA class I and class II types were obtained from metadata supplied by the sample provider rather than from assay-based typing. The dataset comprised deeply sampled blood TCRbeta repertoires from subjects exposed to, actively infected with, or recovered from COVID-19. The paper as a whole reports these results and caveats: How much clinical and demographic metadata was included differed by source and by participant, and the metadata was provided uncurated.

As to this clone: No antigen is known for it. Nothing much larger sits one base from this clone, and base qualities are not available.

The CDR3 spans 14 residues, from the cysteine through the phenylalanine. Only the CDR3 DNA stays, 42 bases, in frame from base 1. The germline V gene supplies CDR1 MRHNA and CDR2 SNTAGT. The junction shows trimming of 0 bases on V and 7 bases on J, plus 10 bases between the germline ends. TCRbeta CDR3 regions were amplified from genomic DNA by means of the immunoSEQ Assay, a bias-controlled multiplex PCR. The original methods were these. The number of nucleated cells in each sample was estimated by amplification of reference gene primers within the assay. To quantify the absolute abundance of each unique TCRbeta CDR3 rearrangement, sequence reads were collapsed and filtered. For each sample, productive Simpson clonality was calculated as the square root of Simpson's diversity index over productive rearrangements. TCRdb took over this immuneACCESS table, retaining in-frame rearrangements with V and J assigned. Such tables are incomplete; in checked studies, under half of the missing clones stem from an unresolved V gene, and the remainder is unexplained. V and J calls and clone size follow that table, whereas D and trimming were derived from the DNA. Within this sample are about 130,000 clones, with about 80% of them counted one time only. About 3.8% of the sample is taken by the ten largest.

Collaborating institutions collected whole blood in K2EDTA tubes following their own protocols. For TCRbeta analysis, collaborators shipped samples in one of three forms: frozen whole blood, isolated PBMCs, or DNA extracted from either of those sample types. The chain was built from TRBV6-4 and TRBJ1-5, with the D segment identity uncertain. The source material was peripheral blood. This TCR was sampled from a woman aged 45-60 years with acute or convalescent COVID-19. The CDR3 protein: CASSDSEGTQPQHF. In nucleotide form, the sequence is TGTGCCAGCAGTGACTCGGAGGGTACGCAGCCCCAGCATTTT.